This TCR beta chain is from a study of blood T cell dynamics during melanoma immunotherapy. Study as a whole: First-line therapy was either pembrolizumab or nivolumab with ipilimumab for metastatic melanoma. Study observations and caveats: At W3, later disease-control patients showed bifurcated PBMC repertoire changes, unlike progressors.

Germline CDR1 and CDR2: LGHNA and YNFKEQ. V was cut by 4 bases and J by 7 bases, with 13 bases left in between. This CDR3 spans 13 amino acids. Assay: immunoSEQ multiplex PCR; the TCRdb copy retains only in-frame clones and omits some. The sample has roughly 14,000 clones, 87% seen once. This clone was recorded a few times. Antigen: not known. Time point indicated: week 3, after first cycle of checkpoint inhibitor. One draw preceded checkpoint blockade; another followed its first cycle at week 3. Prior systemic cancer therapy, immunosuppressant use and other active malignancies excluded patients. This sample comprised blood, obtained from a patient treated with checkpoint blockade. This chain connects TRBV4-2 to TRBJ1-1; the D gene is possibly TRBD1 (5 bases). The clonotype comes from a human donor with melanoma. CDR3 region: CASSPPQGVEAFF. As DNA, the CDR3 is TGTGCCAGCAGCCCCCCCCAGGGAGTTGAAGCTTTCTTT.